The rows below give T cell receptor beta chains drawn from one sample of a study of shared clonotypes between healthy human individuals. Sequencing was performed with immunoSEQ multiplex PCR; in TCRdb, only in-frame clones are kept and a portion is missing. The sample lists a few hundred thousand clones, 60% to 80% seen once, with around 13% in the top ten. The sequencing input was PBMCs. The source is a woman aged 40 to 55 in good health. Some clones in this sample may be carry-over from other donors' samples. CDR3s include the opening cysteine and the closing phenylalanine or tryptophan. The order of the fields is clone size, D gene, J gene, V gene, CDR3 protein, CDR3 DNA. A D gene is named only where the DNA matches it firmly. Only some rows state a clone size, as once, few, many or a class for expanded clones.

>few|-|TRBJ1-5|TRBV30
CAWSTGQLPQHF
TGTGCCTGGAGTACCGGACAGCTGCCCCAGCATTTT
>many|-|TRBJ1-6|TRBV18
CASSPGNSPLHF
TGTGCCAGCTCACCAGGGAATTCACCCCTCCACTTT
>-|-|TRBJ2-7|TRBV7-2
CASSLAPTGTYPYEQYF
TGTGCCAGCAGCTTAGCGCCTACCGGGACTTACCCCTACGAGCAGTACTTC
>-|TRBD2|TRBJ2-1|TRBV28
CASVPAGAYNEQFF
TGTGCCAGCGTCCCAGCGGGAGCCTACAATGAGCAGTTCTTC
>-|-|TRBJ1-3|TRBV30
CAWSVQGISGNTIYF
TGTGCCTGGAGTGTCCAGGGGATCTCTGGAAACACCATATATTTT
>-|-|TRBJ2-6|TRBV9
CASSVEGSSNVLTF
TGTGCCAGCAGCGTAGAGGGGTCCTCAAACGTCCTGACTTTC
>-|-|TRBJ1-4|TRBV19
CASSIGTANEKLFF
TGTGCCAGTAGTATCGGGACCGCGAATGAAAAACTGTTTTTT
>once|-|TRBJ1-2|TRBV28
CASSSIRGRGGYTF
TGTGCCAGCAGTTCGATCCGGGGCCGCGGGGGCTACACCTTC
>once|-|TRBJ2-5|TRBV5-1
CASSLEAGQETQYF
TGCGCCAGCAGCTTGGAGGCGGGACAAGAGACCCAGTACTTC
>-|TRBD1|TRBJ2-6|TRBV6-1
CASSVSGTGGYGANVLTF
TGTGCCAGCAGTGTATCCGGGACAGGGGGATATGGGGCCAACGTCCTGACTTTC
>once|-|TRBJ1-1|TRBV6-5
CASSYSYTEAFF
TGTGCCAGCAGTTACTCCTACACTGAAGCTTTCTTT
>-|-|TRBJ2-2|TRBV5-1
CASSLAFGRANTGELFF
TGCGCCAGCAGCTTGGCCTTTGGCAGGGCGAACACCGGGGAGCTGTTTTTT
>-|-|TRBJ2-7|TRBV28
CASSAFGRSSSYEQYF
TGTGCCAGCAGTGCGTTTGGGCGGTCGAGCTCCTACGAGCAGTACTTC
>-|TRBD1|TRBJ2-2|TRBV28
CAGQGPNTGELFF
TGTGCCGGACAGGGACCGAACACCGGGGAGCTGTTTTTT
>few|-|TRBJ2-1|TRBV28
CASSGSYNEQFF
TGTGCCAGCTCCGGGAGCTACAATGAGCAGTTCTTC
>-|TRBD1|TRBJ2-7|TRBV11-2
CASSPGQGSYEQYF
TGTGCCAGCAGCCCCGGACAGGGCTCCTACGAGCAGTACTTC
>-|TRBD2|TRBJ2-2|TRBV2
CAGRGTSGRATGELFF
TGTGCCGGACGCGGGACTAGCGGGAGGGCCACCGGGGAGCTGTTTTTT
>-|TRBD1|TRBJ1-4|TRBV27
CASSLQGANEKLFF
TGTGCCAGCAGTTTACAGGGGGCTAATGAAAAACTGTTTTTT
>-|TRBD2|TRBJ2-7|TRBV5-1
CASSLDGGRAREQYF
TGCGCCAGCAGCTTGGATGGCGGGAGGGCCCGCGAGCAGTACTTC
>many|TRBD2|TRBJ2-5|TRBV30
CAWESGGETQYF
TGTGCCTGGGAAAGCGGGGGGGAGACCCAGTACTTC
>-|-|TRBJ2-4|TRBV6-1
CASSPGPGAKNIQYF
TGTGCCAGCAGTCCAGGCCCTGGAGCCAAAAACATTCAGTACTTC
>-|-|TRBJ2-7|TRBV27
CASSLAGSSYEQYF
TGTGCCAGCAGTTTGGCCGGAAGCTCCTACGAGCAGTACTTC
>-|TRBD2|TRBJ2-1|TRBV10-3
CAISLAGYNEQFF
TGTGCCATCAGCCTAGCGGGCTACAATGAGCAGTTCTTC
>-|TRBD1|TRBJ2-7|TRBV5-1
CASTLPGQRNYEQYF
TGCGCCAGCACCCTACCGGGACAGAGAAACTACGAGCAGTACTTC
>-|-|TRBJ1-1|TRBV19
CASSNPGADTEAFF
TGTGCCAGTAGTAACCCAGGGGCCGACACTGAAGCTTTCTTT
>-|-|TRBJ1-1|TRBV6-1
CASSEVEGFPEAFF
TGTGCCAGCAGTGAAGTGGAAGGTTTCCCTGAAGCTTTCTTT
>-|TRBD2|TRBJ2-7|TRBV7-2
CASSPRGGPSYEQYF
TGTGCCAGCAGCCCCCGGGGGGGGCCCTCCTACGAGCAGTACTTC
>-|TRBD2|TRBJ2-1|TRBV30
CAWSPPTSGTAEQFF
TGTGCCTGGAGTCCACCGACTAGCGGTACGGCCGAGCAGTTCTTC
>-|TRBD2|TRBJ2-5|TRBV4-1
CASSQVPSGRGGETQYF
TGCGCCAGCAGCCAAGTTCCTAGCGGGAGGGGCGGAGAGACCCAGTACTTC
>-|TRBD2|TRBJ2-5|TRBV4-1
CASSHLRGTSAFQETQYF
TGCGCCAGCAGCCACTTAAGGGGGACTAGCGCCTTCCAAGAGACCCAGTACTTC
>once|-|TRBJ2-3|TRBV29-1
CSASGTWKMYTQYF
TGCAGCGCCTCCGGGACTTGGAAGATGTATACGCAGTATTTT
>once|-|TRBJ2-6|TRBV11-2
CASSLQGFKAGANVLTF
TGTGCCAGCAGCTTACAGGGTTTCAAGGCTGGGGCCAACGTCCTGACTTTC
>once|-|TRBJ2-7|TRBV27
CASSLIKAERDEQYF
TGTGCCAGCAGTTTAATTAAGGCGGAGCGAGACGAGCAGTACTTC
>-|TRBD1|TRBJ1-4|TRBV5-1
CASSHRQGDNEKLFF
TGCGCCAGCAGCCACCGACAGGGGGATAATGAAAAACTGTTTTTT
>-|-|TRBJ2-5|TRBV30
CAWSVEGAETQYF
TGTGCCTGGAGTGTTGAGGGAGCAGAGACCCAGTACTTC
>-|-|TRBJ2-2|TRBV5-1
CASSSPRGARVTGELFF
TGCGCCAGCAGCTCACCCCGGGGGGCCCGCGTCACCGGGGAGCTGTTTTTT
>-|-|TRBJ1-2|TRBV2
CASSDPPLRAGILYGYTF
TGTGCCAGCAGTGACCCTCCCCTCAGGGCCGGAATCCTCTATGGCTACACCTTC
>few|TRBD2|TRBJ2-1|TRBV19
CASSTGTTPPYGNEQFF
TGTGCCAGTAGCACCGGGACTACACCCCCATATGGCAATGAGCAGTTCTTC
>-|-|TRBJ2-3|TRBV28
CASSVVGLDTQYF
TGTGCCAGCAGTGTAGTAGGGTTAGATACGCAGTATTTT
>-|TRBD2|TRBJ2-3|TRBV28
CASSFAHGGSGSKDTQYF
TGTGCCAGCAGTTTTGCCCACGGGGGTAGCGGGAGTAAAGATACGCAGTATTTT
>few|-|TRBJ2-3|TRBV4-1
CASSHPRTDTQYF
TGCGCCAGCAGCCATCCTCGCACAGATACGCAGTATTTT